The TCR beta chain described here comes from a study of blood T cell repertoires in COVID-19. For the study at large: Some COVID-19 samples were acute and others convalescent; all came from the United States, Italy and Spain. Sources were T cells, B-cell-depleted T cells, or PBMCs; the material itself was cDNA or gDNA.

Here immunoSEQ multiplex PCR was the method, and the copy in TCRdb shows in-frame clones only, minus some. The sample contains 50,000 to 75,000 clones, around four fifths of which appear only once. The CDR3 contains 14 residues. Germline loops: CDR1 LGHDT, CDR2 YNNKEL (reference sequence). V was shortened by 3 bases and J by 5 bases, with 11 bases between the two germline ends. The clonotype was recovered from a woman aged 50 to 65 with active or convalescent COVID-19. Sequencing was performed on peripheral blood. The V call is TRBV3-1 (or the pseudogene TRBV3-2), the J call TRBJ2-1, with D possibly matching TRBD1 (5 bases). The CDR3 DNA reads TGTGCCAGCAGCCATTTAGACAGAGACAATGAGCAGTTCTTC. Its translation: CASSHLDRDNEQFF.